These 24 T cell receptor beta chains originate from one sample sequenced in a study of shared clonotypes between healthy human individuals. The method was immunoSEQ multiplex PCR; TCRdb's version includes in-frame clones alone and lacks a portion of them. The table lists 450,000 to 500,000 clones, 70% to 85% of them singletons. Sequencing was carried out using PBMCs. These receptors were taken from a woman in her thirties or forties in good health. Some clones in this sample may be carry-over from other donors' samples.

The genes are TRBV29-1 and TRBJ2-7; TRBD1 agrees at 12 bases. Germline lookup yields CDR1 SQVTM and CDR2 ANQGSEA. The ends lost 4 bases at V and 6 bases at J; junction bases unmatched: 13. The CDR3 runs 16 residues. The CDR3 bases are TGCAGCGTTGGAAAGGGCGGGGGGACAGGGGGCGTCGAGCAGTACTTC. Amino acids: CSVGKGGGTGGVEQYF.

This rearrangement joins TRBV9 to TRBJ2-2, with no clear D. This CDR3 has 13 residues. Per the germline V gene, CDR1 is SGDLS and CDR2 is YYNGEE. V lost 0 bases, J lost 7 bases, and 7 bases lay in between. CDR3: CASSVVSGGELFF. In nucleotides, the CDR3 is TGTGCCAGCAGCGTAGTCTCGGGCGGGGAGCTGTTTTTT.

This rearrangement joins TRBV9 to TRBJ1-3; TRBD1 might be the D (5 bases). The CDR3 contains 16 residues. The V gene's germline CDR1 is SGDLS and CDR2 YYNGEE. The germline V and J ends were trimmed by 0 bases and 0 bases, with 10 bases remaining between them. This CDR3 reads CASSVGSGSSGNTIYF. The CDR3 DNA reads TGTGCCAGCAGCGTAGGTTCAGGGAGCTCTGGAAACACCATATATTTT.

This chain joins TRBV6-1 and TRBJ1-4; TRBD1 matches 8 bases. Germline trimming cut 6 bases from V and 8 bases from J; bases unmatched to any gene: 8. The germline V gene has CDR1 MNHNS and CDR2 SASEGT. This CDR3 spans 14 amino acids. The CDR3 DNA sequence: TGTGCCAGCAGATTGACAGGGGAGCGAGAAAAACTGTTTTTT. The encoded protein is CASRLTGEREKLFF.

The chain couples TRBV5-8 to TRBJ2-7; D is unclear. The CDR3 consists of 18 residues. The germline gives CDR1 SGHTS, CDR2 YDEGEE. V was cut by 0 bases and J by 2 bases, with 21 bases left in between. In DNA form, the CDR3 reads TGTGCCAGCAGCTTGGGGGCTACGACTGTGACGTTTCCCTACGAGCAGTACTTC. Its protein is CASSLGATTVTFPYEQYF.

This chain joins TRBV5-1 and TRBJ2-5; tentatively, D is TRBD1 or TRBD2 (5 bases each). Trimming left V 2 bases short and J 4 bases short, with 12 bases between. This CDR3 spans 14 amino acids. The germline CDR1 and CDR2 sequences are SGHRS and YFSETQ. This CDR3 is CASSFEGRGETQYF. The CDR3 bases are TGCGCCAGCAGCTTTGAGGGGAGAGGAGAGACCCAGTACTTC. The full variable domain, rest sourced from reference TRBV5-1 and TRBJ2-5, is KAGVTQTPRYLIKTRGQQVTLSCSPISGHRSVSWYQQTPGQGLQFLFEYFSETQRNKGNFPGRFSGRQFSNSRSEMNVSTLELGDSALYLCASSFEGRGETQYFGPGTRLLVL.

The V gene is TRBV2, the J gene TRBJ1-2; no reliable D call. The V and J ends lost 6 bases and 1 base respectively, with 6 bases between them. The CDR3 has 12 residues. The germline V gene has CDR1 SNHLY and CDR2 FYNNEI. The CDR3 nucleotides are TGTGCCAGCAGGGGCAGTAACTATGGCTACACCTTC. Translated: CASRGSNYGYTF.

On this clone: One base separates it from a far larger clone, so it is likely a read error. This chain joins TRBV27 and TRBJ1-5, with a tentative D call TRBD1 (5 bases). This CDR3 is built from 14 residues. Deletions cut 4 bases from V and 5 bases from J, with 12 bases between. Germline lookup yields CDR1 MNHEY and CDR2 SMNVEV (reference sequence). CDR3 amino acids: CASSYGTEDQPQHF. The CDR3 nucleotides are TGTGCCAGCAGTTACGGGACGGAGGATCAGCCCCAGCATTTT.

The J gene is TRBJ2-5, the V gene TRBV5-1; 9 bases map to TRBD2. The DNA end favors TRBJ2-7, so the J call may be wrong. Germline-derived CDR1 and CDR2 are SGHRS and YFSETQ. This CDR3 comprises 17 residues. The CDR3 DNA follows: TGCGCCAGCAGCCCTCTTTTGTCAGAGCTAGCGGGATACGAGCAGTACTTC. Translated, it gives CASSPLLSELAGYEQYF.

CDR3 nucleotides: TGCGCCAGCGGTACTAGCGGGAGTGAAAATGAGCAGTTCTTC. Translating gives CASGTSGSENEQFF. The V gene is TRBV5-1, the J gene TRBJ2-1; 11 bases fit TRBD2. There are 14 residues in the CDR3. V shed 7 bases, J shed 7 bases, and the junction held 7 bases outside the gene matches. Germline CDR1 reads SGHRS; CDR2 reads YFSETQ.

This clone was counted once. V usage is TRBV28 and J usage is TRBJ2-4; D gene uncertain. V was trimmed by 5 bases and J by 6 bases, leaving 8 bases between them. CDR3 length: 12 amino acids. Germline-derived CDR1 and CDR2 are MDHEN and SYDVKM. The CDR3 region is CASSTRRNIQYF. CDR3 DNA sequence: TGTGCCAGCAGTACGAGGAGAAACATTCAGTACTTC.

The chain joins TRBV5-4 to TRBJ1-6; D call uncertain. Looked up from germline, CDR1 is SGHNT and CDR2 is YYREEE (reference sequence). The CDR3 contains 15 residues. Trimming took 3 bases from V and 9 from J, leaving 16 bases between them. CDR3 loop: CASSSQTQTRSPLHF. For the CDR3, the DNA is TGTGCCAGCAGCTCCCAGACCCAGACCCGTTCACCCCTCCACTTT.

This chain connects TRBV28 to TRBJ2-2; D gene ambiguous. The CDR3 sequence is 14 residues long. Germline V gives CDR1 MDHEN, CDR2 SYDVKM. The V end lost 1 base, the J end lost 5 bases, and 8 bases lay between the germline ends. The CDR3 sequence is CASSLYLRTGELFF. The CDR3 region has the DNA TGTGCCAGCAGTTTATATTTGAGGACCGGGGAGCTGTTTTTT. The full variable domain, with the rest looked up from reference TRBV28 and TRBJ2-2, is DVKVTQSSRYLVKRTGEKVFLECVQDMDHENMFWYRQDPGLGLRLIYFSYDVKMKEKGDIPEGYSVSREKKERFSLILESASTNQTSMYLCASSLYLRTGELFFGEGSRLTVL.

The chain combines TRBV19 with TRBJ1-1; no firm D call. Trimming took 3 bases from V and 6 from J, leaving 14 bases between them. Per germline, CDR1 LNHDA and CDR2 SQIVND (reference sequence). The length of the CDR3 is 14 residues. The CDR3 DNA reads TGTGCCAGTAGTATTCGGGGTATTTTTCCTGAAGCTTTCTTT. It specifies CASSIRGIFPEAFF.

V and J are TRBV7-9 and TRBJ2-1, with a possible D match to TRBD1 (6 bases). The CDR3 is made up of 14 amino acids. V was pared by 5 bases and J by 4 bases, with 12 bases between. CDR1 and CDR2 (germline): SEHNR, FQNEAQ (reference sequence). CDR3 DNA: TGTGCCAGCAGCATCTCCGGGACATACAATGAGCAGTTCTTC. This codes for CASSISGTYNEQFF.

This chain joins TRBV12-5 and TRBJ2-1; D is possibly TRBD1 (6 bases). This CDR3 contains 18 residues. V dropped 5 bases and J dropped 0 bases, with 20 bases sitting between them. Germline V gene data show CDR1 as LGHNT and CDR2 as FRNRAP. CDR3 amino acids: CASGPNRAGASSYNEQFF. CDR3 coding DNA: TGTGCTAGTGGTCCCAACCGAGCAGGGGCAAGCTCCTACAATGAGCAGTTCTTC.

The CDR3: CASTRGQGALYEQYF. CDR3 bases: TGTGCCAGCACACGGGGACAGGGGGCTCTCTACGAGCAGTACTTC. The V gene is TRBV27, the J gene TRBJ2-7; 12 bases agree with TRBD1. The CDR3 spans 15 residues. Trimming at V came to 7 bases and at J to 3 bases, leaving 7 bases not matched to a gene. Germline lookup yields CDR1 MNHEY and CDR2 SMNVEV (reference sequence).

In this sample, this clone turned up once. This chain connects TRBV9 to TRBJ2-7, with D unresolved. The V and J ends lost 0 bases and 0 bases respectively, with 10 bases between them. The CDR3 contains 15 residues. Germline assignment: CDR1 SGDLS and CDR2 YYNGEE. The CDR3, as DNA: TGTGCCAGCAGCGTAGCGGCAGAGAGCTCCTACGAGCAGTACTTC. Residues: CASSVAAESSYEQYF.

Details on this clone: One base away lies a much larger clone, so this may be a sequencing read error. At the DNA level, this CDR3 is encoded by other sequences in the same sample as well. The V gene is TRBV11-3, the J gene TRBJ2-3, with D possibly being TRBD1 (5 bases). CDR1 and CDR2 (germline): SGHNT, YENEEA. The CDR3 spans 14 residues. DNA of the CDR3: TGTGCCAGCAGCTTGGGGCAGGGCCCAGATACACAGTATTTT. Translated: CASSLGQGPDTQYF.

Points on this clone: A much larger clone is a single base away; this may be a read error. This chain joins TRBV9 and TRBJ2-3, with 11 bases fitting TRBD2. CDR3 length equals 14 residues. The J segment lost 4 bases and the V segment lost 2 bases, leaving 0 bases of the junction unmatched. Germline CDR1 and CDR2: SGDLS and YYNGEE. CDR3 amino acids: CASSVSGRADTQYF. The CDR3 DNA follows: TGTGCCAGCAGCGTTAGCGGGAGGGCAGATACGCAGTATTTT.

This chain links TRBV27 with TRBJ2-1, with TRBD2 identical over 7 bases. The V gene end was trimmed by 6 bases and the J gene end by 4 bases; junction bases not matched to a gene: 12. CDR1 and CDR2 from the germline V gene are MNHEY and SMNVEV (reference sequence). The CDR3 is 16 amino acids. DNA for the CDR3: TGTGCCAGCAGCCCTAGACTAGCCCGACGATACAATGAGCAGTTCTTC. As protein: CASSPRLARRYNEQFF.

The gene calls are TRBV10-1 and TRBJ2-1, with D unresolved. The CDR3 runs to 14 residues. Germline V gene data show CDR1 as WNHNN and CDR2 as SYGVQD (reference sequence). Between the trimmed V and J ends, which lost 5 bases and 7 bases, there was a span of 15 bases. The CDR3, as DNA: TGCGCCAGCAGTAAGGAGTCAGTGGGGAATGAGCAGTTCTTC. Its translation is CASSKESVGNEQFF.

The CDR3 sequence is CAISGANSDLNEQFF. The DNA for the CDR3 is TGTGCCATCAGCGGGGCTAATTCGGACTTAAATGAGCAGTTCTTC. The gene calls are TRBV10-3 and TRBJ2-1; D possibly matches TRBD1 or TRBD2 (5 bases each). The CDR3 covers 15 residues. V lost 6 bases to trimming and J lost 7 bases, with 19 bases between them. Germline assignment: CDR1 ENHRY and CDR2 SYGVKD.

About this clone itself: An end of the junction differs from the germline gene, which may be a read error. V usage is TRBV4-2 and J usage is TRBJ2-1, with D perhaps matching TRBD2 (6 bases). This CDR3 comprises 15 residues. Germline V lookup: CDR1 LGHNA, CDR2 YNFKEQ. The CDR3 DNA reads TGTGCCAGCAGCAAAGACTCCGGGAGCTACAATGAGCAGTTCTTC. Translating gives CASSKDSGSYNEQFF.